This TCR beta chain was identified during a study of shared clonotypes between healthy human individuals. Points on this clone: The same CDR3 also results from other DNA sequences found in this sample.

Produced via immunoSEQ multiplex PCR; TCRdb's table is partial and in-frame only. Of approximately 2,000,000 clones listed, approximately 92% are singletons. The CDR3 runs to 12 residues. Germline CDR1 SEHNR, CDR2 FQNEAQ (reference sequence). V was shortened by 3 bases and J by 6 bases, with 9 bases between the two germline ends. Positively selected for CCR7, the CD45RO-negative cells used as naive CD8 cells excluded terminally differentiated effector memory CD45RA+ cells. This chain uses TRBV7-9 with TRBJ2-7, with D perhaps TRBD1 (6 bases). The sequencing sample was made of naive CD8+ T cells from PBMCs. The clonotype was recovered from a man between 18 and 29 years old in good health. Some clones in this sample may be carry-over from other donors' samples. This CDR3 is CASSLGAAEQYF. CDR3 DNA: TGTGCCAGCAGCTTGGGGGCGGCCGAGCAGTACTTC.